A selection of T cell receptor beta chains follows, all from one sample in a study of T cell responses to AZD1222 COVID-19 vaccine. Repertoires were generated with immunoSEQ multiplex PCR, while TCRdb's copy carries only in-frame clones and drops some. The sample has about 85,000 clones, less than 90% seen once. The sample in question was peripheral blood, obtained on day 0 of AZD1222 vaccination. Every receptor here comes from an adult in good health. Each CDR3 is given without its conserved first and last residue. Clone size, where shown, is once, few, many, or a class for clones that have expanded.

size,V,J,length,CDR3
-,TRBV5-8,TRBJ2-3,11,ASSPGRTDTQY
-,TRBV6-1,TRBJ1-3,13,ASSETGFSGNTIY
-,TRBV3-1/TRBV3-2,TRBJ2-3,10,ASSQEKKTQY
-,TRBV28,TRBJ1-1,11,ASSHYREGGAF
-,TRBV27,TRBJ2-3,10,ASSFTTDTQY
-,TRBV18,TRBJ2-5,12,ASSPTVLQETQY
-,TRBV14,TRBJ2-3,12,ASSQGQGGDTQY
-,TRBV15,TRBJ2-7,14,ATSRGDGTGRHEQY
-,TRBV19,TRBJ1-3,14,ASSMYLGQAGNTIY
once,TRBV9,TRBJ2-5,12,ASSVGVGQETQY
-,TRBV5-1,TRBJ2-3,14,ASSLAGSGTTDTQY
once,TRBV6-5,TRBJ2-2,10,ASRGGTGELF
-,TRBV29-1,TRBJ2-1,11,SVEGVPRGEQF
-,TRBV7-2,TRBJ1-4,17,ASSLWGSDRGPTNEKLF
-,TRBV18,TRBJ2-3,12,ASSPSTGTDTQY
-,TRBV5-1,TRBJ2-7,11,ASSSDRGNEQY
once,TRBV20-1,TRBJ2-5,7,NPRGTQY
-,TRBV5-1,TRBJ2-7,13,ASSLGSDFIYEQY
-,TRBV5-8,TRBJ1-5,12,ASSLGLREQPQH
-,TRBV29-1,TRBJ1-5,12,SVAFDSSNQPQH
-,TRBV29-1,TRBJ2-1,13,SVEGPVSSYNEQF
-,TRBV4-1,TRBJ2-5,13,ASSQAPTGQETQY
-,TRBV30,TRBJ1-2,12,AWNTQGANYGYT
once,TRBV3-1/TRBV3-2,TRBJ2-7,12,ASSQRGTTYEQY
-,TRBV18,TRBJ1-1,12,ASSPTGLNTEAF
-,TRBV6-5,TRBJ1-6,13,ASSYSRGLVSPLH
-,TRBV19,TRBJ1-2,12,ASNPRTGAYGYT
-,TRBV5-1,TRBJ2-1,13,ASSPGGGFYNEQF
few,TRBV5-5,TRBJ2-7,15,ASSPLGTGTGSYEQY
-,TRBV7-9,TRBJ1-4,11,ASSPPGVEELF
-,TRBV11-2,TRBJ2-2,13,ASSIGLSLTGELF
-,TRBV28,TRBJ2-4,14,ASSSTGGGAKNIQY
-,TRBV7-3,TRBJ1-1,11,ASSLMANTEAF
-,TRBV7-9,TRBJ2-6,12,ASSPDPGANVLT
-,TRBV4-3,TRBJ2-3,12,ASSQERATDTQY
-,TRBV6-2/TRBV6-3,TRBJ2-7,13,ASSYATGASYEQY
-,TRBV19,TRBJ2-1,12,ASRGGNGWNEQF
-,TRBV11-2,TRBJ2-4,15,ASSLAQASGRWNIQY
-,TRBV6-1,TRBJ1-1,13,ASSEQDRVNTEAF